These T cell receptor beta chains were read from a single sample in a study of blood T cell repertoires in COVID-19. The repertoire was sequenced with immunoSEQ multiplex PCR; TCRdb's copy has only in-frame clones and lacks some. The sample shows about 49,000 clones, roughly 88% of them seen only once. Sample: peripheral blood. The receptors were sampled from a human donor in a cohort sampled during active COVID-19. The CDR3 runs from the conserved cysteine through the conserved F or W. Each record gives: CDR3 protein, CDR3 DNA, V gene, clone size, J gene, D gene. The D gene is left open where the match is weak. Not all rows give a size; the values are once, few, many and, for expanded clones, a class.

CSIIDRAKLFF,TGCAGCATAATTGACAGGGCGAAGCTGTTTTTT,TRBV29-1,once,TRBJ2-2,TRBD1
CASSSGRGTSGSNEQFF,TGCGCCAGCAGCTCCGGACGGGGGACTAGCGGGAGCAATGAGCAGTTCTTC,TRBV5-1,few,TRBJ2-1,TRBD2
CASSLYSSGANVLTF,TGTGCCAGCAGCTTATATAGCTCTGGGGCCAACGTCCTGACTTTC,TRBV7-2,-,TRBJ2-6,-
CASSPRAGAAYNEQFF,TGTGCCAGCAGCCCGAGAGCGGGAGCAGCCTACAATGAGCAGTTCTTC,TRBV7-2,-,TRBJ2-1,TRBD2
CASSPDRVQETQYF,TGTGCCAGCTCACCCGACAGGGTGCAAGAGACCCAGTACTTC,TRBV18,-,TRBJ2-5,TRBD1
CASSYGIRGTGELFF,TGTGCCAGCAGTTATGGGATCCGGGGCACCGGGGAGCTGTTTTTT,TRBV6-5,-,TRBJ2-2,-
CASSLTVNTEAFF,TGTGCCAGCAGCTTAACAGTGAACACTGAAGCTTTCTTT,TRBV7-9,-,TRBJ1-1,-
CAWTGGWVQNTEAFF,TGTGCCTGGACCGGAGGGTGGGTTCAGAACACTGAAGCTTTCTTT,TRBV30,-,TRBJ1-1,-
CATSRAPMGQSYEQYF,TGTGCCACCAGCAGAGCCCCTATGGGGCAATCCTACGAGCAGTACTTC,TRBV15,-,TRBJ2-7,-
CATSRDRSYEQYF,TGTGCCACCAGCAGAGATCGCAGCTACGAGCAGTACTTC,TRBV15,-,TRBJ2-7,-
CASSPGGPNTGELFF,TGTGCCAGCAGTCCAGGTGGGCCGAACACCGGGGAGCTGTTTTTT,TRBV11-3,few,TRBJ2-2,-
CATSSGVSDTQYF,TGTGCCACCAGTAGCGGGGTTTCTGATACGCAGTATTTT,TRBV24-1,-,TRBJ2-3,TRBD2
CAWSSGGGPQETQYF,TGTGCCTGGAGTAGTGGCGGGGGGCCCCAAGAGACCCAGTACTTC,TRBV30,-,TRBJ2-5,TRBD2
CASSEFMAGNQPQHF,TGTGCCAGCAGTGAATTTATGGCGGGCAATCAGCCCCAGCATTTT,TRBV2,-,TRBJ1-5,-
CASSPLMGLYEQYF,TGTGCCAGCAGTCCTCTAATGGGGCTATACGAGCAGTACTTC,TRBV28,-,TRBJ2-7,-
CSVAATDTQYF,TGCAGTGTGGCGGCGACAGATACGCAGTATTTT,TRBV20-1,-,TRBJ2-3,-
CASRSHTGSYGYTF,TGTGCCAGCAGGTCCCATACAGGAAGCTATGGCTACACCTTC,TRBV28,-,TRBJ1-2,-
CASSGDKPWDSPLHF,TGTGCCAGCAGTGGGGACAAGCCCTGGGATTCACCCCTCCACTTT,TRBV2,-,TRBJ1-6,-
CASVTGREAFF,TGTGCCAGTGTGACAGGGCGGGAAGCTTTCTTT,TRBV19,-,TRBJ1-1,TRBD1
CASSPKGTVSYNEQFF,TGTGCCAGCTCACCTAAAGGGACAGTCTCCTACAATGAGCAGTTCTTC,TRBV18,once,TRBJ2-1,TRBD1
CASTKSGGAWETQYF,TGTGCCAGCACCAAGTCGGGGGGGGCGTGGGAGACCCAGTACTTC,TRBV3-1/TRBV3-2,-,TRBJ2-5,TRBD2
CASSLRTGAYNEQFF,TGTGCCAGCAGCTTAAGGACAGGCGCCTACAATGAGCAGTTCTTC,TRBV7-9,-,TRBJ2-1,TRBD1
CASSLSGSYNSPLHF,TGTGCCAGCAGCTTATCCGGGTCCTATAATTCACCCCTCCACTTT,TRBV7-2,-,TRBJ1-6,-
CASSYSGDGKTQYF,TGTGCCAGCAGTTACAGCGGGGATGGAAAGACCCAGTACTTC,TRBV6-6,-,TRBJ2-5,TRBD2
CARSLDRRVYGYTF,TGTGCCAGAAGCTTAGATCGCAGGGTCTATGGCTACACCTTC,TRBV7-5,-,TRBJ1-2,-
CASSRGSGFEQFF,TGTGCCAGCAGCAGGGGTAGCGGGTTCGAGCAGTTCTTC,TRBV5-5,-,TRBJ2-1,TRBD2
CASSPRGAGTDYNEQFF,TGCGCCAGCAGTCCCCGGGGTGCGGGGACAGACTACAATGAGCAGTTCTTC,TRBV23-1,once,TRBJ2-1,-
CASSFWGQAGYTF,TGTGCCAGCAGCTTCTGGGGACAGGCTGGCTACACCTTC,TRBV7-9,-,TRBJ1-2,TRBD1
CASSDTSVSYEQYF,TGTGCCAGCAGTGACACTAGCGTATCCTACGAGCAGTACTTC,TRBV2,once,TRBJ2-7,TRBD2
CASSLKQGWYGYTF,TGTGCCAGCAGCTTGAAACAGGGGTGGTATGGCTACACCTTC,TRBV5-6,-,TRBJ1-2,TRBD1
CASSFSLLEQYF,TGTGCCAGCAGCTTTTCGCTTCTAGAGCAGTACTTC,TRBV7-9,-,TRBJ2-7,-